This entry is about one T cell receptor beta chain. The source of the sample is a study of control samples from healthy donors and cancer patients. Libraries were prepared by immunoSEQ multiplex PCR; TCRdb keeps only in-frame clonotypes and omits some of them. The repertoire holds more than 60,000 clones, with around 87% as singletons. V lost 4 bases and J 10 bases, leaving 8 bases between the germline ends. CDR3 length: 11 residues. The specimen sequenced was PBMCs. The TCR sequence derives from a man aged 60 to 69 with colorectal cancer. V and J are TRBV12-3 or TRBV12-4 and TRBJ2-1, with a tentative D call TRBD1 (5 bases). The DNA of the CDR3 is TGTGCCAGCAGTTATGACAGCGAGCAGTTCTTC. Its protein product is CASSYDSEQFF.